These 9 T cell receptor beta chains were sequenced from one sample in a study of STAT3 mutations in large granular lymphocyte leukemia. General study results and limits: Every T-cell large granular lymphocyte leukemia patient had at least one immunodominant TCR beta clonotype.

The antigens of these receptors remain unknown. Measured with immunoSEQ multiplex PCR; TCRdb has only the in-frame clones, and not every one. The table shows some 3,500 clones, with roughly four fifths occurring only once. Specimen: peripheral blood mononuclear cells. The receptors originated from a man in his fifties or sixties with T-cell large granular lymphocyte leukemia. Some clones in this sample may be carry-over from other donors' samples.

This chain links TRBV18 with TRBJ2-1; 13 bases are a match to TRBD2. This CDR3 is built from 15 residues. Looked up from germline, CDR1 is KGHSH and CDR2 is LQKENI. V dropped 6 bases and J dropped 5; count of bases not matched to a gene: 4. CDR3 coding DNA: TGTGCCAGCTCCTCTGGGACTAGCGGGAACAATGAGCAGTTCTTC. It translates to CASSSGTSGNNEQFF.

This chain joins TRBV29-1 and TRBJ2-7; TRBD2 aligns across 9 bases. The CDR3 contains 14 residues. Looked up from germline, CDR1 is SQVTM and CDR2 is ANQGSEA. Trimming cost V 3 bases and J 3 bases; bases outside gene matches: 6. The CDR3 loop is CSVEQAGGNYEQYF. For the CDR3, the DNA is TGCAGCGTTGAGCAAGCGGGAGGTAACTACGAGCAGTACTTC.

The chain couples TRBV5-1 to TRBJ1-2; TRBD1 is a possible D gene (6 bases). Germline CDR1 and CDR2: SGHRS and YFSETQ. Trimming took off 6 bases at V and 5 bases at J, with 8 bases between the two ends. This CDR3 comprises 11 residues. This CDR3 is CASTDSYGYTF. The DNA for the CDR3 is TGCGCCAGCACGGACAGTTATGGCTACACCTTC.

This clone was picked up one time. The gene calls are TRBV19 and TRBJ2-1, with 7 bases identical to TRBD2. This CDR3 is 16 amino acids long. Germline CDR1 reads LNHDA; CDR2 reads SQIVND (reference sequence). J was trimmed by 6 bases and V by 1 base; bases with no gene match: 9. CDR3: CASSIGSAGVSNEQFF. Here the CDR3 DNA reads TGTGCCAGTAGTATAGGGTCGGCGGGAGTTAGCAATGAGCAGTTCTTC.

This clone was counted only a few times. The chain carries TRBV27 and TRBJ1-5; D unclear. The CDR3 sequence is 13 residues long. The germline V and J ends were trimmed by 2 bases and 2 bases, with 4 bases remaining between them. Germline V lookup: CDR1 MNHEY, CDR2 SMNVEV (reference sequence). CDR3 bases: TGTGCCAGCAGTTTAAGGCGCAATCAGCCCCAGCATTTT. It yields the protein CASSLRRNQPQHF.

This chain connects TRBV30 to TRBJ2-5; 13 bases fit TRBD2. CDR3 length: 15 amino acids. J gave up 4 bases and V 3 bases, and 5 bases lay outside the gene matches. Germline assignment: CDR1 GTSNPN and CDR2 SVGIG (reference sequence). CDR3 nucleotides: TGTGCCTGGAGGACTAGCGGGAGGATTGGAGAGACCCAGTACTTC. This sequence encodes CAWRTSGRIGETQYF.

The chain has TRBV5-4 and TRBJ2-5, with a tentative D call TRBD2 (6 bases). Looked up from germline, CDR1 is SGHNT and CDR2 is YYREEE (reference sequence). V shed 4 bases and J shed 1 base, with 11 bases lying between them. There are 14 residues in the CDR3. CDR3 amino acids: CASSDGGTQETQYF. In DNA form, the CDR3 reads TGTGCCAGCAGCGACGGGGGAACCCAAGAGACCCAGTACTTC.

The CDR3 DNA is TGTGCCAGCAGCTCCCCTGGACTCCTCGGCAATGAGCAGTTCTTC. This translates into CASSSPGLLGNEQFF. This sequence joins TRBV7-9 and TRBJ2-1, with D possibly being TRBD2 (5 bases). Germline-derived CDR1 and CDR2 are SEHNR and FQNEAQ (reference sequence). Deletions cut 4 bases from V and 6 bases from J, with 16 bases between. The CDR3 loop spans 15 amino acids. The variable domain in full, completed from reference TRBV7-9 and TRBJ2-1, reads DTGVSQNPRHKITKRGQNVTFRCDPISEHNRLYWYRQTLGQGPEFLTYFQNEAQLEKSRLLSDRFSAERPKGSFSTLEIQRTEQGDSAMYLCASSSPGLLGNEQFFGPGTRLTVL.

The chain uses TRBV7-9 and TRBJ2-1; D assignment may be TRBD1 or TRBD2 (5 bases each). CDR3 length equals 15 residues. The germline V gene encodes CDR1 SEHNR and CDR2 FQNEAQ (reference sequence). Trimming took 4 bases from V and 10 from J, leaving 20 bases between them. In DNA, the CDR3 is TGTGCCAGCAGCTCCGGGACGATTTCGACCGAAGAGCAGTTCTTC. It translates to CASSSGTISTEEQFF.